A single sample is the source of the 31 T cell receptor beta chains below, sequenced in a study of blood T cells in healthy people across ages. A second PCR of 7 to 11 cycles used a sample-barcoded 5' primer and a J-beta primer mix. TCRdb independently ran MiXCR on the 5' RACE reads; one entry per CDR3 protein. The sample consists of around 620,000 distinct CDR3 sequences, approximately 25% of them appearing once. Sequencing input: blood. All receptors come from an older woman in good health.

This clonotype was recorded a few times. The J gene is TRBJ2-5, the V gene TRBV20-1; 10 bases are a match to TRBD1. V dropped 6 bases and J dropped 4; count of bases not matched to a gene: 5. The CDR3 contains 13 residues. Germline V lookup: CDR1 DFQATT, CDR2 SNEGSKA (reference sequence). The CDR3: CSALGQGGETQYF. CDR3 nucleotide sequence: TGCAGTGCCTTAGGACAGGGGGGAGAGACCCAGTACTTC.

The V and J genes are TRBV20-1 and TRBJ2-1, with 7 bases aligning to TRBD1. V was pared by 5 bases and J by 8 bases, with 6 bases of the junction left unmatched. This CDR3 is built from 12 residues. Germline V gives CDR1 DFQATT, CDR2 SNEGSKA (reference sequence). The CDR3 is CSAFDRVHEQFF. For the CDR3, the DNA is TGCAGTGCTTTCGACAGGGTACATGAGCAGTTCTTC.

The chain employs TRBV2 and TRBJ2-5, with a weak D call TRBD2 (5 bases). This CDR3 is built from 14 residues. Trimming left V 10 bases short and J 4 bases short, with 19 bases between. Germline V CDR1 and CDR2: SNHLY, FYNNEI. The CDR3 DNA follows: TGTGCCACCACTGGGAGTTCAAGGAGAGAGACCCAGTACTTC. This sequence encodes CATTGSSRRETQYF. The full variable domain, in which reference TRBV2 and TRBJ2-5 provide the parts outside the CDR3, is EPEVTQTPSHQVTQMGQEVILRCVPISNHLYFYWYRQILGQKVEFLVSFYNNEISEKSEIFDDQFSVERPDGSNFTLKIRSTKLEDSAMYFCATTGSSRRETQYFGPGTRLLVL.

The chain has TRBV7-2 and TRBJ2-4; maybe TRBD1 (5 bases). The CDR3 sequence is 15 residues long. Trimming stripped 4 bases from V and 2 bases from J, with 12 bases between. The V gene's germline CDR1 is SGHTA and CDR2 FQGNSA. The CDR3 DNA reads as TGTGCCAGCAGCTCCCCTGACAGCACCAAAAACATTCAGTACTTC. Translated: CASSSPDSTKNIQYF.

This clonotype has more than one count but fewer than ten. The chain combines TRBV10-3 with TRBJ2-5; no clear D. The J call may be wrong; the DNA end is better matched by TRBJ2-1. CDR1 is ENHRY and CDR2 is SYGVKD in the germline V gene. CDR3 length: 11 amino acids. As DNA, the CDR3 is TGTGCCATCAGTGACTCAGAGGAGCAGTTCTTC. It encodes CAISDSEEQFF.

This chain's CDR3 is CSLLPGGIDDEQFF. The CDR3, as DNA: TGCAGCCTCTTGCCAGGGGGGATTGACGATGAGCAGTTCTTC. The chain carries TRBV29-1 and TRBJ2-1; a weak D match, TRBD1 (7 bases). Per the germline V gene, CDR1 is SQVTM and CDR2 is ANQGSEA. Trimming removed 8 bases from V and 8 bases from J, with 22 bases in between. CDR3 length: 14 amino acids.

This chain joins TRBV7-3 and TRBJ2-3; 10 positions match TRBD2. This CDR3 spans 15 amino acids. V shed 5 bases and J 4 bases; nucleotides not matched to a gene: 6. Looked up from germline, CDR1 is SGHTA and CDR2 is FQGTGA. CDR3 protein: CASSLAGEGPDTQYF. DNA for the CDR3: TGTGCCAGCAGCCTAGCGGGGGAGGGCCCAGATACGCAGTATTTT.

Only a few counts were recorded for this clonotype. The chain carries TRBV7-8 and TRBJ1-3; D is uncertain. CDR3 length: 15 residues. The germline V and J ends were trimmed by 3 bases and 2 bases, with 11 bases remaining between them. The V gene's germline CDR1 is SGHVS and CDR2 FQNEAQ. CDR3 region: CASSFFRETGNTIYF. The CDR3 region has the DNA TGTGCCAGCAGCTTTTTTCGGGAAACTGGAAACACCATATATTTT.

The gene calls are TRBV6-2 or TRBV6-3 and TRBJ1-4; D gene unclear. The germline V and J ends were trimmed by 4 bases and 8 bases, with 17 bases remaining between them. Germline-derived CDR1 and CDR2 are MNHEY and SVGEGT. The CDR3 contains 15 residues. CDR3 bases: TGTGCCAGCAGTTCCCCCGGAGGCCCTTCAGAAAAACTGTTTTTT. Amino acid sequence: CASSSPGGPSEKLFF.

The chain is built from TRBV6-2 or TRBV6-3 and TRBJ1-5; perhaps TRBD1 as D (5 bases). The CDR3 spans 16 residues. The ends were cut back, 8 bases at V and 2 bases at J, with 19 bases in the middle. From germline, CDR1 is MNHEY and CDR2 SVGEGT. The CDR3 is CASPHLRGGGNQPQHF. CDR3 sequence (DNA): TGTGCCAGCCCCCACCTCCGGGGGGGAGGCAATCAGCCCCAGCATTTT.

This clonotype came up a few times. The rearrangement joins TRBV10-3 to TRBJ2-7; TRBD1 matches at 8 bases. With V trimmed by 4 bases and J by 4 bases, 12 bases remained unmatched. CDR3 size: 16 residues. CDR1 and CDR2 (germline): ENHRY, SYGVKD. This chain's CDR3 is CAISGTGTGTSYEQYF. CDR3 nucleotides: TGTGCCATCAGTGGGACCGGGACAGGTACTTCTTACGAGCAGTACTTC.

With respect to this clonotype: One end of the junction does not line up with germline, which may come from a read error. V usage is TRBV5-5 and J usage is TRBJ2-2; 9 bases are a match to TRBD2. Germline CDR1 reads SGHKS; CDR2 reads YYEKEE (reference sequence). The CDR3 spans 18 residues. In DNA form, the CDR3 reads TGTGCCAGCAGCTTTCATCCCGGAGCGGGGGGTAAAACCGGGGAGTTGTTTTTT. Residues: CASSFHPGAGGKTGELFF.

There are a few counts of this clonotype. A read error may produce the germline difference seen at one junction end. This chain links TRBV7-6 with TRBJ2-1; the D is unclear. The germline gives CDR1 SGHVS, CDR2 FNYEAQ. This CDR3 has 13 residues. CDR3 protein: CAGSDLLAYEQFF. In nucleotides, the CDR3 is TGTGCCGGCAGCGACCTACTTGCATATGAGCAGTTCTTC. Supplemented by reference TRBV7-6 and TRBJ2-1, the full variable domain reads GAGVSQSPRYKVTKRGQDVALRCDPISGHVSLYWYRQALGQGPEFLTYFNYEAQQDKSGLPNDRFSAERPEGSISTLTIQRTEQRDSAMYRCAGSDLLAYEQFFGPGTRLTVL.

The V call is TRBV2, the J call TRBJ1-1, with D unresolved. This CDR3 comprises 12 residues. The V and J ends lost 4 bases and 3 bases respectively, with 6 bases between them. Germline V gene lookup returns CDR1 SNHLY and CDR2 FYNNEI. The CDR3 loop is CASSGPDTEAFF. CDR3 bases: TGTGCCAGCAGTGGGCCGGACACTGAAGCTTTCTTT.

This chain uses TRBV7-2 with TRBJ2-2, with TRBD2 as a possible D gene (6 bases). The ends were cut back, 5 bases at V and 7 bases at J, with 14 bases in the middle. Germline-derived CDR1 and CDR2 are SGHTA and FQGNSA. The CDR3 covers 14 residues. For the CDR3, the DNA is TGTGCCAGCAGCAAGCCCGGGACTTTCGGGGAGCTGTTTTTT. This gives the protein CASSKPGTFGELFF.

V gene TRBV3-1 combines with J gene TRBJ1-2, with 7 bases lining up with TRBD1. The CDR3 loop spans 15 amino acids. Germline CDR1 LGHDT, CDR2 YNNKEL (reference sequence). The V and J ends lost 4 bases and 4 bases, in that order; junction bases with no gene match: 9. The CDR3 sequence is CASSPPDRTRYGYTF. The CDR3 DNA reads TGTGCCAGCAGCCCGCCGGACAGGACACGCTATGGCTACACCTTC. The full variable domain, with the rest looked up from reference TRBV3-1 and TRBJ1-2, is DTAVSQTPKYLVTQMGNDKSIKCEQNLGHDTMYWYKQDSKKFLKIMFSYNNKELIINETVPNRFSPKSPDKAHLNLHINSLELGDSAVYFCASSPPDRTRYGYTFGSGTRLTVV.

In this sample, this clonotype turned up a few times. CDR3 coding DNA: TGTGCCAGCAGTCTCAGATATCAGGGGGCTGTGTCACCCCTCCACTTT. Translating it yields CASSLRYQGAVSPLHF. The rearrangement joins TRBV28 to TRBJ1-6; 8 positions agree with TRBD1. CDR3 length: 16 amino acids. Unmatched junction bases numbered 13, after V lost 5 bases and J lost 10 bases. Germline values: CDR1 MDHEN, CDR2 SYDVKM.

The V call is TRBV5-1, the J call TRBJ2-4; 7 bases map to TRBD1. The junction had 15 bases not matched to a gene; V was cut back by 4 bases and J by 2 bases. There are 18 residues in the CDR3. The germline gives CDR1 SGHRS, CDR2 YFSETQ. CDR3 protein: CASSPDRRMRGPKNIQYF. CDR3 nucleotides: TGCGCCAGCAGCCCGGACAGGCGGATGAGGGGCCCCAAAAACATTCAGTACTTC.

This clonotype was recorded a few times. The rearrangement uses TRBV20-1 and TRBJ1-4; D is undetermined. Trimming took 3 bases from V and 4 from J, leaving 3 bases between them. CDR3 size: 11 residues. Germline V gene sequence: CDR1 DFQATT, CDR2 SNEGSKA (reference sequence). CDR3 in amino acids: CSASDNEKLFF. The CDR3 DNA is TGCAGTGCTAGTGATAATGAAAAACTGTTTTTT.

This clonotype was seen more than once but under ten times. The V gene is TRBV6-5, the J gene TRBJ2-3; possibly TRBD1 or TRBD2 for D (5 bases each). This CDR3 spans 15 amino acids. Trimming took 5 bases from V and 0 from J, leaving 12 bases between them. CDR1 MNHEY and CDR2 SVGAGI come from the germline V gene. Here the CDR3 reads CASSHRGISTDTQYF. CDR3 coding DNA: TGTGCCAGCAGTCACCGGGGCATTAGCACAGATACGCAGTATTTT.

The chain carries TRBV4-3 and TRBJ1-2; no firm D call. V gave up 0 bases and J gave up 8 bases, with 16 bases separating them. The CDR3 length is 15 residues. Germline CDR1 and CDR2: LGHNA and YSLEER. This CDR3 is CASSQDRMGSSGYTF. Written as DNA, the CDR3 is TGCGCCAGCAGCCAAGATCGGATGGGGTCGTCAGGCTACACCTTC.

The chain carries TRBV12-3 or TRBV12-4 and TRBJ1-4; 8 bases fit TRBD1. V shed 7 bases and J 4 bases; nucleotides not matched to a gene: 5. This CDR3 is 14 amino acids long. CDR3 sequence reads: CASTYRGFNEKLFF. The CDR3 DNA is TGTGCCAGCACGTACAGGGGGTTTAATGAAAAACTGTTTTTT.

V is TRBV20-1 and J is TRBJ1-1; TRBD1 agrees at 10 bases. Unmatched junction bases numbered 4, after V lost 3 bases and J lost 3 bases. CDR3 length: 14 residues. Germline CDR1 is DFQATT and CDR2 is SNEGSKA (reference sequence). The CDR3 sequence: CSARPGTGDTEAFF. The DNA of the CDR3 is TGCAGTGCTAGGCCCGGGACAGGGGACACTGAAGCTTTCTTT.

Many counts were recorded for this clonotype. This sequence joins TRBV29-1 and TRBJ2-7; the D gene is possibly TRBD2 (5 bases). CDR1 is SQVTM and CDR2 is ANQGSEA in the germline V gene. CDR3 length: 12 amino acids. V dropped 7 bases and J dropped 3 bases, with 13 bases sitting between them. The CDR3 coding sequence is TGCAGCGGTGGGGTGGCGGGCTACGAGCAGTACTTC. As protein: CSGGVAGYEQYF.

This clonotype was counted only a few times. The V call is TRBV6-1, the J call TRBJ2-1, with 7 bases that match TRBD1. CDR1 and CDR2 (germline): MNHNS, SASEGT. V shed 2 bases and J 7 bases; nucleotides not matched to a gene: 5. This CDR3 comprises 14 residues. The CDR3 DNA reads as TGTGCCAGCAGTGAAAGGGGGCGCGGGAATGAGCAGTTCTTC. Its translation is CASSERGRGNEQFF.

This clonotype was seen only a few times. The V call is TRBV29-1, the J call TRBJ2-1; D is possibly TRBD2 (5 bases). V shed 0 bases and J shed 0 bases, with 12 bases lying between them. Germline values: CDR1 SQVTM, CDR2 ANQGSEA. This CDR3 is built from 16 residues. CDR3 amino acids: CSVEDSRVVSYNEQFF. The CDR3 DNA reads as TGCAGCGTTGAAGATTCGAGGGTTGTCTCCTACAATGAGCAGTTCTTC.

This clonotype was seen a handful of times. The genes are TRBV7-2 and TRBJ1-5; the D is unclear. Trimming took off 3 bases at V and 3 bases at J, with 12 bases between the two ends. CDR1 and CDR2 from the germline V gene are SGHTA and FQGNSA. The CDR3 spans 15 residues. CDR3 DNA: TGTACCAGCAGCTTTTCCACCGGTACCAATCAGCCCCAGCATTTT. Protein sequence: CTSSFSTGTNQPQHF. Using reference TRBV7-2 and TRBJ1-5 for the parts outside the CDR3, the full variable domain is GAGVSQSPSNKVTEKGKDVELRCDPISGHTALYWYRQSLGQGLEFLIYFQGNSAPDKSGLPSDRFSAERTGGSVSTLTIQRTQQEDSAVYLCTSSFSTGTNQPQHFGDGTRLSIL.

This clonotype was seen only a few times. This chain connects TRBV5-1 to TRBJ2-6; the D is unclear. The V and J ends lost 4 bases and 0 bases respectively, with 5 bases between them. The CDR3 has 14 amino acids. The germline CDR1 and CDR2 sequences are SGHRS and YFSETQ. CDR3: CASSINSGANVLTF. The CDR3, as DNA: TGCGCCAGCAGCATCAACTCTGGGGCCAACGTCCTGACTTTC. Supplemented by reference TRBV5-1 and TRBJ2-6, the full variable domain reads KAGVTQTPRYLIKTRGQQVTLSCSPISGHRSVSWYQQTPGQGLQFLFEYFSETQRNKGNFPGRFSGRQFSNSRSEMNVSTLELGDSALYLCASSINSGANVLTFGAGSRLTVL.

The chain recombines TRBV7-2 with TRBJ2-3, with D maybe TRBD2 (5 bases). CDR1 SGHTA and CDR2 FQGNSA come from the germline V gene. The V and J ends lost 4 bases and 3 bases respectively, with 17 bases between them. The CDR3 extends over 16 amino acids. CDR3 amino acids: CASSSLSGLATDTQYF. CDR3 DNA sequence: TGTGCCAGCAGCTCTCTTAGTGGGCTAGCAACAGATACGCAGTATTTT.

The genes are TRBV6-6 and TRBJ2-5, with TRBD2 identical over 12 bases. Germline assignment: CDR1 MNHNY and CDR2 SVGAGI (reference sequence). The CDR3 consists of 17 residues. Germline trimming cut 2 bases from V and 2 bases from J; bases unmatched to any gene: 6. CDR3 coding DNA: TGTGCCAGCAGTTACCAATTACTAGCGGGGGGACAAGAGACCCAGTACTTC. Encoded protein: CASSYQLLAGGQETQYF.

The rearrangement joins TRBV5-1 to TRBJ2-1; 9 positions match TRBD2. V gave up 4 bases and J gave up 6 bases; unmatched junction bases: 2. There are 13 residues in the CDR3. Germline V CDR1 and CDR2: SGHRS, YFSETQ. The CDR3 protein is CASSPGLANEQFF. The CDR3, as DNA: TGCGCCAGCAGCCCGGGACTAGCCAATGAGCAGTTCTTC.